Each of the 13 T cell receptor beta chains below was sequenced from the same sample in a study of blood T cells in healthy people across ages. It was with a sample-barcoded 5' primer and a J-beta primer mix that a second PCR of about 6 to 11 cycles was run. TCRdb ran MiXCR on the 5' RACE reads and lists one entry per CDR3 protein. The profile covers roughly 1.9 million distinct CDR3 sequences, with about two fifths appearing a single time and 23% taken by the ten largest. The sequenced sample was blood. The receptors originated from a human donor in good health.

Only a few counts were recorded for this clonotype. The chain uses TRBV7-9 and TRBJ2-3, with 8 bases identical to TRBD2. The V and J ends lost 2 bases and 2 bases, in that order; junction bases with no gene match: 9. The CDR3 consists of 17 residues. Germline V gene sequence: CDR1 SEHNR, CDR2 FQNEAQ (reference sequence). The CDR3 spells CASSLLAGGRDTDTQYF. Here the CDR3 DNA reads TGTGCCAGCAGCTTACTCGCGGGGGGCAGGGACACAGATACGCAGTATTTT.

The chain links TRBV6-6 to TRBJ2-4; D perhaps matches TRBD1 (6 bases). The V and J ends lost 4 bases and 0 bases respectively, with 13 bases between them. The CDR3 totals 16 residues. Germline V CDR1 and CDR2: MNHNY, SVGAGI (reference sequence). The CDR3 coding sequence is TGTGCCAGCAGTTTAGGCAGGGGTAGAGCCAAAAACATTCAGTACTTC. It is translated as CASSLGRGRAKNIQYF.

Ten or more counts support this clonotype. V and J are TRBV20-1 and TRBJ2-5; TRBD2 agrees at 11 bases. The germline gives CDR1 DFQATT, CDR2 SNEGSKA (reference sequence). The J segment lost 5 bases and the V segment lost 2 bases, leaving 4 bases of the junction unmatched. The CDR3 length is 14 residues. The CDR3 loop reads CSARLAGGWETQYF. CDR3 nucleotides: TGCAGTGCTAGACTAGCGGGGGGTTGGGAGACCCAGTACTTC.

This clonotype was seen a few times. The gene calls are TRBV11-2 and TRBJ1-2, with TRBD1 as a possible D gene (5 bases). Trimming stripped 1 base from V and 5 bases from J, with 26 bases between. Germline V gives CDR1 SGHAT, CDR2 FQNNGV. The CDR3 consists of 19 residues. CDR3: CASSLGISFTPGPIYGYTF. The CDR3, as DNA: TGTGCCAGCAGCTTAGGTATATCGTTTACACCGGGACCCATATATGGCTACACCTTC. Supplemented by reference TRBV11-2 and TRBJ1-2, the full variable domain reads EAGVAQSPRYKIIEKRQSVAFWCNPISGHATLYWYQQILGQGPKLLIQFQNNGVVDDSQLPKDRFSAERLKGVDSTLKIQPAKLEDSAVYLCASSLGISFTPGPIYGYTFGSGTRLTVV.

This clonotype was detected only a few times. V is TRBV20-1 and J is TRBJ2-1, with TRBD2 identical over 10 bases. The trim removed 1 base at V and 3 bases at J, leaving 6 bases unmatched. The CDR3 is made up of 16 amino acids. In germline, CDR1 is DFQATT, CDR2 SNEGSKA (reference sequence). The CDR3 DNA follows: TGCAGTGCTAGAGGGCTAGCGGGGGCGAGCTACAATGAGCAGTTCTTC. This codes for CSARGLAGASYNEQFF.

This chain uses TRBV4-3 with TRBJ2-5, with no clear D. Germline lookup yields CDR1 LGHNA and CDR2 YSLEER. Trimming pared 2 bases from V and 5 bases from J, leaving 12 bases between. The CDR3 runs to 14 residues. CDR3 region: CASSQQHAGETQYF. The CDR3 DNA reads TGCGCCAGCAGCCAACAGCATGCCGGGGAGACCCAGTACTTC.

V is TRBV12-3 or TRBV12-4 and J is TRBJ2-5; D is tentatively TRBD1 or TRBD2 (7 bases each). Trimming shortened V by 6 bases and J by 5 bases, and 19 bases separated the two germline ends. This CDR3 has 15 amino acids. The CDR3 here is CASRAGQLLIETQYF. For the CDR3, the DNA is TGTGCCAGCAGAGCGGGACAGCTATTAATCGAGACCCAGTACTTC.

This clonotype was counted only a few times. V and J are TRBV20-1 and TRBJ1-5; D uncertain. Germline V lookup: CDR1 DFQATT, CDR2 SNEGSKA (reference sequence). Trimming removed 2 bases at V and 6 bases at J, with 11 bases between. The CDR3 consists of 13 residues. The DNA of the CDR3 is TGCAGTGCTAGACCGAGTTTGGGTCAGCCCCAGCATTTT. Amino acid sequence: CSARPSLGQPQHF.

The rearrangement joins TRBV12-3 or TRBV12-4 to TRBJ1-2; TRBD1 aligns across 7 bases. The length of the CDR3 is 14 residues. V lost 0 bases, J lost 6 bases, and 4 bases stayed unmatched. This chain's CDR3 is CASSLAEGANGYTF. DNA for the CDR3: TGTGCCAGCAGTTTAGCCGAGGGGGCCAATGGCTACACCTTC.

CDR3 nucleotide sequence: TGCAGTGCATCCCCCCATGGCACCGGGGAGCTGTTTTTT. Translating it yields CSASPHGTGELFF. The V gene is TRBV20-1, the J gene TRBJ2-2; D is uncertain. Per germline, CDR1 DFQATT and CDR2 SNEGSKA (reference sequence). CDR3 length: 13 amino acids. V lost 6 bases, J lost 4 bases, and 12 bases lay in between.

J is TRBJ2-5 and V is TRBV20-1; a weak D match, TRBD2 (6 bases). The germline V gene encodes CDR1 DFQATT and CDR2 SNEGSKA (reference sequence). The CDR3 is made up of 13 amino acids. V dropped 1 base and J dropped 7 bases, with 13 bases sitting between them. The CDR3 loop reads CSARVATGGTQYF. The CDR3 DNA reads TGCAGTGCTAGAGTGGCTACCGGGGGGACCCAGTACTTC.

As regards this clonotype: This may be a read error, as it is one base from a much larger clone. The rearrangement links TRBV15 to TRBJ2-6, with TRBD1 identical over 10 bases. CDR3 length equals 18 residues. V trimming: 11 bases; J trimming: 3 bases; junction bases outside the gene matches: 16. CDR1 and CDR2 from the germline V gene are LNHNV and YYDKDF (reference sequence). The CDR3 protein is CASQPAGTGAYGANVLTF. For the CDR3, the DNA is TGTGCCTCCCAACCCGCCGGGACAGGGGCTTATGGGGCCAACGTCCTGACTTTC.

This chain joins TRBV5-6 and TRBJ1-2, with D uncertain. The CDR3 loop spans 13 amino acids. The V end was cut by 4 bases, the J end by 5 bases, with 12 bases between. Germline V gene lookup returns CDR1 SGHDT and CDR2 YYEEEE. CDR3 sequence (DNA): TGTGCCAGCAGCCTAATTAATACGTATGGCTACACCTTC. It yields the protein CASSLINTYGYTF.